These 21 T cell receptor beta chains originate from one sample sequenced in a study of blood T cell repertoires in COVID-19. Sequencing used immunoSEQ multiplex PCR; TCRdb keeps in-frame clones, though not all of them. The table lists about 260,000 clones, over 75% of them singletons, with roughly 8.6% in the top ten. Material: peripheral blood. Receptors were obtained from a human donor in a cohort sampled during active COVID-19.

This clone was counted a few times. The chain is built from TRBV27 and TRBJ2-2; D gene ambiguous. Germline V gives CDR1 MNHEY, CDR2 SMNVEV (reference sequence). The CDR3 extends over 13 amino acids. Trimming took off 3 bases at V and 1 base at J, with 3 bases between the two ends. The CDR3 region is CASSFQNTGELFF. In DNA form, the CDR3 reads TGTGCCAGCAGTTTCCAGAACACCGGGGAGCTGTTTTTT.

As for this clone: Different DNA sequences within this sample yield the same CDR3. The chain links TRBV6-2 or TRBV6-3 to TRBJ2-1; D gene unclear. Trimming pared 2 bases from V and 0 bases from J, leaving 5 bases between. Germline V gene data show CDR1 as MNHEY and CDR2 as SVGEGT. The CDR3 length is 14 residues. This CDR3 reads CASSYPGSYNEQFF. The DNA of the CDR3 is TGTGCCAGCAGTTACCCGGGCTCCTACAATGAGCAGTTCTTC.

The V call is TRBV7-8, the J call TRBJ1-2; D is unclear. This CDR3 is built from 13 residues. Trimming took off 4 bases at V and 5 bases at J, with 11 bases between the two ends. Per the germline V gene, CDR1 is SGHVS and CDR2 is FQNEAQ. The DNA of the CDR3 is TGTGCCAGCAGCTATCGACGGGATTATGGCTACACCTTC. This encodes CASSYRRDYGYTF.

The chain recombines TRBV6-2 or TRBV6-3 with TRBJ2-5, with D hard to call. Germline V gene lookup returns CDR1 MNHEY and CDR2 SVGEGT. The CDR3 contains 15 residues. V lost 5 bases and J lost 5, with 18 bases in between. The CDR3 sequence: CASSPEPGYRETQYF. CDR3 coding DNA: TGTGCCAGCAGTCCCGAGCCAGGTTACCGGGAGACCCAGTACTTC.

The chain joins TRBV27 to TRBJ2-7, with a weak D call TRBD1 (7 bases). The CDR3 is made up of 14 amino acids. Trimming left V 3 bases short and J 6 bases short, with 15 bases between. In germline, CDR1 is MNHEY, CDR2 SMNVEV (reference sequence). The CDR3 DNA is TGTGCCAGCAGTTTGGGAAGCCAGGGGGGCGAGCAGTACTTC. Translation gives CASSLGSQGGEQYF.

The rearrangement uses TRBV4-3 and TRBJ1-3, with D unclear. V lost 4 bases and J 2 bases, leaving 15 bases between the germline ends. The CDR3 sequence is 16 residues long. CDR1 LGHNA and CDR2 YSLEER come from the germline V gene. CDR3 sequence reads: CASSLNHGGAGNTIYF. In nucleotides, the CDR3 is TGCGCCAGCAGCCTCAACCACGGAGGAGCTGGAAACACCATATATTTT.

The V gene is TRBV6-8, the J gene TRBJ2-7; 10 nucleotides align to TRBD1. Germline-derived CDR1 and CDR2 are MNHGY and SAAAGT. V was clipped by 9 bases and J by 6 bases; unmatched bases: 8. The CDR3 length is 13 residues. The CDR3 region is CARVTGGLAEQYF. The DNA of the CDR3 is TGTGCCAGAGTGACAGGGGGCCTCGCCGAGCAGTACTTC.

This rearrangement joins TRBV18 to TRBJ1-1; 11 bases match TRBD1. Germline CDR1 KGHSH, CDR2 LQKENI. The J segment lost 4 bases and the V segment lost 5 bases, leaving 6 bases of the junction unmatched. The CDR3 totals 15 residues. This CDR3 reads CASSWKGQGVTEAFF. The CDR3 coding sequence is TGTGCCAGCTCATGGAAGGGACAGGGGGTCACTGAAGCTTTCTTT. Full variable domain (missing parts from reference TRBV18 and TRBJ1-1): NAGVMQNPRHLVRRRGQEARLRCSPMKGHSHVYWYRQLPEEGLKFMVYLQKENIIDESGMPKERFSAEFPKEGPSILRIQQVVRGDSAAYFCASSWKGQGVTEAFFGQGTRLTVV.

This chain links TRBV27 with TRBJ2-3, with TRBD2 matching over 8 bases. This CDR3 spans 15 amino acids. CDR1 MNHEY and CDR2 SMNVEV come from the germline V gene (reference sequence). The ends lost 6 bases at V and 3 bases at J; junction bases unmatched: 8. The CDR3 region has the DNA TGTGCCAGCAGCCCCGGACTAGCTAGAACAGATACGCAGTATTTT. The encoded protein is CASSPGLARTDTQYF.

V usage is TRBV28 and J usage is TRBJ1-2; a possible D gene is TRBD1 (5 bases). Germline V CDR1 and CDR2: MDHEN, SYDVKM. The CDR3 is 14 amino acids. Trimming shortened V by 3 bases and J by 7 bases, and 15 bases separated the two germline ends. CDR3 nucleotide sequence: TGTGCCAGCAGTTTCTCCGACAGCTTCCGTGGCTACACCTTC. Its protein is CASSFSDSFRGYTF.

V and J are TRBV5-6 and TRBJ2-1, with D unclear. Trimming took off 2 bases at V and 4 bases at J, with 7 bases between the two ends. The CDR3 has 13 residues. Germline assignment: CDR1 SGHDT and CDR2 YYEEEE. CDR3 protein: CASSFFQYNEQFF. The CDR3 coding sequence is TGTGCCAGCAGCTTTTTCCAGTACAATGAGCAGTTCTTC.

This clone was detected a few times. V usage is TRBV7-3 and J usage is TRBJ1-1, with a possible D match to TRBD1 (5 bases). Trimming cost V 5 bases and J 1 base, with 17 bases left between them. This CDR3 has 16 amino acids. In germline, CDR1 is SGHTA, CDR2 FQGTGA. The CDR3 DNA reads TGTGCCAGCAGCCCCCAAGTAGGGGCCCGGAACACTGAAGCTTTCTTT. It encodes CASSPQVGARNTEAFF. Combining the CDR3 with reference TRBV7-3 and TRBJ1-1 gives the whole variable domain GAGVSQTPSNKVTEKGKYVELRCDPISGHTALYWYRQSLGQGPEFLIYFQGTGAADDSGLPNDRFFAVRPEGSVSTLKIQRTERGDSAVYLCASSPQVGARNTEAFFGQGTRLTVV.

J is TRBJ1-6 and V is TRBV6-6; the D is unclear. Between the trimmed V and J ends, which lost 10 bases and 10 bases, there was a span of 17 bases. CDR3 length: 13 amino acids. Germline V gives CDR1 MNHNY, CDR2 SVGAGI (reference sequence). CDR3 residues: CATTPPRGSPLHF. The CDR3, as DNA: TGTGCCACCACCCCTCCCAGAGGGTCACCCCTCCACTTT.

V usage is TRBV9 and J usage is TRBJ2-1; 8 bases fit TRBD2. The CDR3 runs 15 residues. CDR1 SGDLS and CDR2 YYNGEE come from the germline V gene. V lost 1 base, J lost 9 bases, and 9 bases stayed unmatched. CDR3 sequence: CASSVSGGFSFEQFF. The CDR3 DNA reads as TGTGCCAGCAGCGTAAGCGGGGGTTTTAGTTTTGAGCAGTTCTTC.

The rearrangement joins TRBV28 to TRBJ1-2; no firm D call. Germline lookup yields CDR1 MDHEN and CDR2 SYDVKM. CDR3 length: 14 amino acids. The germline V and J ends were trimmed by 4 bases and 4 bases, with 13 bases remaining between them. The CDR3 loop reads CASSSPTAPYGYTF. CDR3 bases: TGTGCCAGCAGTTCACCCACAGCTCCCTATGGCTACACCTTC.

The chain uses TRBV24-1 and TRBJ2-1; 9 nucleotides line up with TRBD2. The CDR3 spans 15 residues. The J segment lost 9 bases and the V segment lost 3 bases, leaving 8 bases of the junction unmatched. The germline CDR1 and CDR2 sequences are KGHDR and SFDVKD. CDR3 sequence reads: CATSDTGTSWPEQFF. CDR3 in DNA: TGTGCCACCAGTGATACCGGGACTAGCTGGCCTGAGCAGTTCTTC.

The genes are TRBV2 and TRBJ1-2; unclear D gene. Germline V gives CDR1 SNHLY, CDR2 FYNNEI. This CDR3 is built from 13 residues. Trimming cost V 3 bases and J 1 base, with 6 bases left between them. The CDR3 bases are TGTGCCAGCAGTGATACAATTAACTATGGCTACACCTTC. Protein sequence: CASSDTINYGYTF.

The chain combines TRBV11-2 with TRBJ1-1; the D is unclear. CDR3 length: 14 amino acids. V lost 2 bases to trimming and J lost 7 bases, with 14 bases between them. From germline, CDR1 is SGHAT and CDR2 FQNNGV. The CDR3 region is CASSLLGDDLEAFF. CDR3 DNA: TGTGCCAGCAGCTTATTGGGCGACGACCTTGAAGCTTTCTTT.

The chain recombines TRBV4-2 with TRBJ2-5; 8 positions match TRBD2. This CDR3 region has 18 residues. From germline, CDR1 is LGHNA and CDR2 YNFKEQ. J lost 5 bases, V lost 0 bases, and 14 bases had no gene match. The CDR3 DNA follows: TGTGCCAGCAGCCAAGATGGGTCCAGCGCGGGGGGATTGGAGACCCAGTACTTC. Its protein product is CASSQDGSSAGGLETQYF.

This chain uses TRBV19 with TRBJ1-6, with D possibly being TRBD1 (6 bases). CDR1 and CDR2 (germline): LNHDA, SQIVND (reference sequence). Deletions cut 6 bases from V and 8 bases from J, with 11 bases between. There are 13 residues in the CDR3. The CDR3 reads CASSRDTDSPLHF. CDR3 DNA sequence: TGTGCCAGTAGCCGGGACACCGATTCACCCCTCCACTTT.

The chain couples TRBV13 to TRBJ2-7; D gene uncertain. Per germline, CDR1 PRHDT and CDR2 FYEKMQ (reference sequence). The CDR3 totals 12 residues. The V gene lost 1 base and the J gene lost 3 bases, with 4 bases spanning the gap. CDR3 bases: TGTGCCAGCAGCTTAGCAGGCTACGAGCAGTACTTC. Protein product: CASSLAGYEQYF.